Listed below are T cell receptor beta chains from one sample, sequenced in a study of blood T cell repertoires in COVID-19. Measured with immunoSEQ multiplex PCR; TCRdb has only the in-frame clones, and not every one. Of 220,000 or so clones listed, over 70% are singletons. Input material: peripheral blood. These receptors all stem from a woman in her seventies with acute or convalescent COVID-19. CDR3s include the opening cysteine and the closing phenylalanine or tryptophan. Each record gives: J gene, V gene, D gene, clone size, CDR3 DNA, CDR3 protein. D genes are given only for firm matches. Size tells how often a clone was seen (once, few, many) or the class of an expanded clone, and some rows leave it out.

TRBJ2-7	TRBV30	NA	few	TGTGCCTGGAGTCGGGAGAGGCTGGGCGAGCAGTACTTC	CAWSRERLGEQYF
TRBJ1-1	TRBV27	NA	few	TGTGCCAGCAGGAGGATTTCGAACACTGAAGCTTTCTTT	CASRRISNTEAFF
TRBJ1-4	TRBV13	TRBD1	few	TGTGCCAGCAGCCGAAATTCAGGGGGACCTAATGAAAAACTGTTTTTT	CASSRNSGGPNEKLFF
TRBJ2-2	TRBV15	NA	NA	TGTGCCACCAGCAGCGTCGACAGGCCGAACACCGGGGAGCTGTTTTTT	CATSSVDRPNTGELFF
TRBJ2-1	TRBV7-2	NA	NA	TGTGCCAGCAGCTTGTATGCAGGCTCCTACAATGAGCAGTTCTTC	CASSLYAGSYNEQFF
TRBJ2-7	TRBV5-1	NA	NA	TGCGCCAGCAGCACCCCTCCCGGCGAGCAGTACTTC	CASSTPPGEQYF
TRBJ1-5	TRBV2	NA	NA	TGTGCCAGCAGTGACCGGGGATTTGACAATCAGCCCCAGCATTTT	CASSDRGFDNQPQHF
TRBJ2-7	TRBV3-1/TRBV3-2	NA	once	TGTGCCAGCAGCCAAGACAGGGTGAGTTACGAGCAGTACTTC	CASSQDRVSYEQYF
TRBJ2-7	TRBV13	TRBD1	NA	TGTGCCAGCAGCTTAGGGGACAGGGCCCACGAGCAGTACTTC	CASSLGDRAHEQYF
TRBJ2-7	TRBV28	TRBD2	NA	TGTGCCAGCTCTATTGGCCTAGCGGGAGCCTACGAGCAGTACTTC	CASSIGLAGAYEQYF
TRBJ2-3	TRBV5-1	TRBD1	NA	TGCGCCAGCAGCGCGGTCGACAGGGGAGAAGATACGCAGTATTTT	CASSAVDRGEDTQYF
TRBJ2-5	TRBV21-1	NA	NA	TGTGCCAGCAGCAGTTGGGACAGGGAGAGGGAGACCCAGTACTTC	CASSSWDRERETQYF
TRBJ2-2	TRBV5-4	TRBD1	NA	TGTGCCAGCAGCTTGGCAGGGGACAGGGGGCGCGGGGAGCTGTTTTTT	CASSLAGDRGRGELFF
TRBJ2-3	TRBV15	NA	NA	TGTGCCACCAGCGGCCGCGGCCCCAAGGATACGCAGTATTTT	CATSGRGPKDTQYF
TRBJ1-2	TRBV5-4	TRBD1	NA	TGTGCCAGCAACCTACGACAGGGGACAGCCTATGGCTACACCTTC	CASNLRQGTAYGYTF
TRBJ2-7	TRBV18	NA	NA	TGTGCCAGCTCACCACCGGTTAGCTTCACCTACGAGCAGTACTTC	CASSPPVSFTYEQYF
TRBJ1-1	TRBV6-5	NA	NA	TGTGCCAGCATGCAATCAGTGAACACTGAAGCTTTCTTT	CASMQSVNTEAFF
TRBJ2-7	TRBV27	NA	NA	TGTGCCAGCACTAGGTGGGGAGGCAGTAGTACCTACGAGCAGTACTTC	CASTRWGGSSTYEQYF
TRBJ1-3	TRBV24-1	TRBD1	NA	TGTGCCACCAGTGATGACAGGGCTGGAAACACCATATATTTT	CATSDDRAGNTIYF
TRBJ1-2	TRBV5-4	NA	NA	TGTGCCAGCAGCTTGGTTCGGGAACTTAACTATGGCTACACCTTC	CASSLVRELNYGYTF
TRBJ2-7	TRBV24-1	TRBD1	NA	TGTGCCACCAGTGATTCCACCGGACAGGGGGCTCCCTACGAGCAGTACTTC	CATSDSTGQGAPYEQYF
TRBJ2-1	TRBV5-4	TRBD2	NA	TGTGCCAGCAGGACTAGCGGGAGTTACAATGAGCAGTTCTTC	CASRTSGSYNEQFF
TRBJ1-6	TRBV2	NA	NA	TGTGCCAGCATTGAAGCACAGGGCCCACCCCTCCACTTT	CASIEAQGPPLHF